This T cell receptor beta chain was sequenced for a study of shared clonotypes between healthy human individuals. CD8 cells regarded as naive lacked CD45RO, were positively chosen for CCR7, and omitted terminally differentiated effector memory CD45RA+ cells. V trimming: 5 bases; J trimming: 7 bases; junction bases outside the gene matches: 7. Germline V gene lookup returns CDR1 SNHLY and CDR2 FYNNEI. The CDR3 runs to 15 residues. This clone has only one observation. Sequenced by immunoSEQ multiplex PCR; TCRdb stores in-frame clones only, minus some. The sample lists about 2.1 million clones, under 95% seen once, with 1.7% in the top ten.

The receptor's source is a man aged 18 to 30 in good health. Some clones in this sample may be carry-over from other donors' samples. This chain links TRBV2 with TRBJ2-3; 12 positions match TRBD2. The sequenced sample was naive CD8+ T cells from PBMCs. The CDR3: CASSRLAGEVNTQYF. CDR3 coding DNA: TGTGCCAGCAGTCGACTAGCGGGAGAAGTAAATACGCAGTATTTT.